This TCR beta chain stems from a study of blood T cell repertoires in COVID-19. For the study at large: COVID-19 samples collected from the United States, Italy and Spain covered acute and convalescent phases.

Sequencing used immunoSEQ multiplex PCR; TCRdb keeps in-frame clones, though not all of them. The sample has approximately 300,000 clones; approximately 88% are singletons. The CDR3 is 14 residues long. CDR1 and CDR2 (germline): MDHEN, SYDVKM. With V trimmed by 7 bases and J by 0 bases, 3 bases remained unmatched. This receptor was taken from a woman between 50 and 59 years old with active or convalescent COVID-19. Sample: peripheral blood. This chain joins TRBV28 and TRBJ1-5; 7 bases align to TRBD1. This CDR3 reads CASKTGNSNQPQHF. Here the CDR3 DNA reads TGTGCCAGCAAGACAGGGAATAGCAATCAGCCCCAGCATTTT.